This T cell receptor (beta chain) derives from a study of shared clonotypes between healthy human individuals. Notes on this clone: Its antigen is undetermined.

Findings of the study overall: Researchers found naive subsets generally carried larger estimated richness than memory subsets.

TCRdb's copy holds only in-frame clones and misses some; the assay was immunoSEQ multiplex PCR. The sample has 780,000 or so clones; just under 75% are singletons. This CDR3 has 14 residues. Germline lookup yields CDR1 LNHDA and CDR2 SQIVND (reference sequence). V was cut by 7 bases and J by 4 bases, with 16 bases left in between. The sequenced material came from memory CD4+ T cells sorted from blood. As for subset: CD45RA-negative fraction. The sequence was collected from a woman aged 25 to 45 in good health. The V and J genes are TRBV19 and TRBJ1-1, with D perhaps matching TRBD1 (6 bases). The CDR3 DNA reads TGTGCCAGTACGACAGGAACGTTACTCACTGAAGCTTTCTTT. Its protein product is CASTTGTLLTEAFF.